Sequencing of this TCR beta chain was carried out in a study of cytomegalovirus exposure and HLA in healthy donors. Amplification used 60 Vbeta primers and 13 Jbeta primers. Method: immunoSEQ multiplex PCR; TCRdb's copy keeps in-frame clones and lacks some. Among about 200,000 clones, over 65% were seen once, and the ten largest hold around a sixth. The CDR3 is 15 amino acids. J was trimmed by 8 bases and V by 6 bases; bases with no gene match: 11. Germline V CDR1 and CDR2: MNHEY, SMNVEV (reference sequence). Sequences were obtained from PBMCs. The receptor's source is a man in his forties or fifties in good health and CMV-seronegative. The chain carries TRBV27 and TRBJ1-4; 8 bases are shared with TRBD1. The CDR3 region is CASRTIQGAREKLFF. CDR3 DNA: TGTGCCAGCAGGACCATCCAGGGGGCGAGGGAAAAACTGTTTTTT.